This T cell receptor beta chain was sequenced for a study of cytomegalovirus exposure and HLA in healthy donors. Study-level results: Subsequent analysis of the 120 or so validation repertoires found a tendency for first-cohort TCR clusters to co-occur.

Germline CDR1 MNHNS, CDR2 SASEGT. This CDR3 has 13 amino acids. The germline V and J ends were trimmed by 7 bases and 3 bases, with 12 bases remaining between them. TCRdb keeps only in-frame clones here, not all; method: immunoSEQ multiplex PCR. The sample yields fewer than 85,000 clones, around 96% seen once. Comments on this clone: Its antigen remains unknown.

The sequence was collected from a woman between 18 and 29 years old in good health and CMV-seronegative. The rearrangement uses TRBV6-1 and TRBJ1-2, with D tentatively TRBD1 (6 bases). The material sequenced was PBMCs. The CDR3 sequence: CASTWTVDYGYTF. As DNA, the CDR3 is TGTGCCAGCACATGGACAGTGGACTATGGCTACACCTTC.